This T cell receptor beta chain originates from a study of brain T cells in children with intractable seizures. Broader study findings: Only CDR3 sequence similarity suggested viral specificity, without known HCMV serostatus. Pre-surgery blood may have been undersampled, hiding some clones.

Sequencing used immunoSEQ multiplex PCR; TCRdb keeps in-frame clones, though not all of them. The sample holds 70,000 to 85,000 clones, about 90% seen once. To note about this clone: No antigen is known for it.

The V and J ends lost 5 bases and 2 bases respectively, with 15 bases between them. Germline V gives CDR1 SGHKS, CDR2 YYEKEE (reference sequence). This CDR3 region has 15 residues. This specimen was peripheral blood, taken at surgery. This sequence was found in a girl aged 2-10 years with Rasmussen encephalitis and intractable seizures. The V gene is TRBV5-5, the J gene TRBJ2-3; perhaps TRBD2 as D (6 bases). The chain's CDR3 is CASRYSGLYTDTQYF. In DNA, the CDR3 is TGTGCCAGCAGGTACTCGGGACTTTACACAGATACGCAGTATTTT.